The entry that follows covers one T cell receptor beta chain sequence. Its target is unknown. It was the approximately 130-subject validation cohort, separate from the roughly 700-subject first cohort, to which the donors belonged. Here immunoSEQ multiplex PCR was the method, and the copy in TCRdb shows in-frame clones only, minus some. In the table there are 150,000 to 200,000 clones, around nine tenths of which are singletons. The sample comes from a study of cytomegalovirus exposure and HLA in healthy donors. Study-wide results and limits: Subsequent analysis showed first-cohort TCR clusters tending to co-occur in 95 to 150 validation repertoires.

Sequencing used PBMCs. The TCR sequence derives from a woman between 25 and 40 years old in good health and CMV-seronegative.

The CDR3 bases are TGTGCCAGCAGCTTGGCCGGGTCCGACACTGAAGCTTTCTTT. Encoded protein: CASSLAGSDTEAFF. The chain combines TRBV5-4 with TRBJ1-1; no reliable D call. The germline V gene has CDR1 SGHNT and CDR2 YYREEE (reference sequence). The CDR3 length is 14 residues. V was pared by 0 bases and J by 3 bases, with 9 bases between.